A selection of T cell receptor beta chains follows, all from one sample in a study of vaccination and CD4 T cells after COVID-19. One entry per CDR3 protein, called by TCRdb with MiXCR from the PCR reads. The table has around 15,000 distinct CDR3 sequences, 50% to 65% seen once. The antigens for these receptors are not known. Sequencing was performed on CD4+ T cells from blood, cultured in vitro. These receptors came from a human donor who had recovered from COVID-19. Both conserved end residues are part of each CDR3. The D gene is left open where the match is weak. Some rows mark clone size as missing; the rest say once, few, many or name a class of expanded clone.

J gene | V gene | D gene | clone size | CDR3 protein | CDR3 DNA
TRBJ1-2 | TRBV7-9 | TRBD1 | - | CASSLVRGGQLNYGYTF | TGTGCCAGCAGCTTAGTTAGAGGGGGACAGCTAAACTATGGCTACACCTTC
TRBJ2-3 | TRBV5-1 | - | once | CASSLARGSTDTQYF | TGCGCCAGCAGCTTGGCTAGGGGTAGCACAGATACGCAGTATTTT
TRBJ2-1 | TRBV6-2/TRBV6-3 | TRBD2 | - | CASSKVSGRGNEQFF | TGTGCCAGCAGCAAGGTTAGCGGGAGGGGGAATGAGCAGTTCTTC
TRBJ2-1 | TRBV27 | - | - | CASSPRLTGPGVNEQFF | TGTGCCAGCAGTCCCCGACTAACCGGCCCAGGGGTAAATGAGCAGTTCTTC
TRBJ2-7 | TRBV11-3 | - | - | CASSSSGTPRDYEQYF | TGTGCCAGCAGCTCATCCGGGACTCCCAGAGACTACGAGCAGTACTTC
TRBJ1-5 | TRBV20-1 | - | - | CSARDRAGSNQPQHF | TGCAGTGCTAGAGATAGGGCTGGGAGCAATCAGCCCCAGCATTTT
TRBJ2-7 | TRBV11-2 | TRBD1 | - | CASSRSGTGLFEQYF | TGTGCCAGCAGCAGGAGCGGGACAGGGTTGTTCGAGCAGTACTTC
TRBJ1-6 | TRBV7-3 | - | - | CASSPQGGFNSPLHF | TGTGCCAGCAGCCCCCAGGGAGGGTTCAATTCACCCCTCCACTTT
TRBJ2-5 | TRBV10-2 | - | - | CASEDRETQYF | TGCGCCAGCGAGGATAGAGAGACCCAGTACTTC
TRBJ2-7 | TRBV10-3 | - | few | CAISEGWTGTTYEQYF | TGTGCCATCAGTGAGGGTTGGACAGGGACTACCTACGAGCAGTACTTC
TRBJ2-1 | TRBV5-1 | - | - | CASSLNWGPNEQFF | TGCGCCAGCAGCTTGAACTGGGGACCCAATGAGCAGTTCTTC
TRBJ1-2 | TRBV11-2 | - | - | CASSFGSNYGYTF | TGTGCCAGCAGCTTCGGTTCTAACTATGGCTACACCTTC
TRBJ1-1 | TRBV20-1 | - | few | CSARVSGGTGDTEAFF | TGCAGTGCTAGAGTCTCGGGGGGGACGGGGGACACTGAAGCTTTCTTT
TRBJ2-7 | TRBV10-3 | - | few | CAISGSVGYEQYF | TGTGCCATCAGTGGCTCAGTGGGCTACGAGCAGTACTTC
TRBJ2-5 | TRBV6-5 | - | - | CASSSQGRETQYF | TGTGCCAGCAGTTCCCAGGGACGAGAGACCCAGTACTTC
TRBJ1-1 | TRBV7-9 | - | - | CASSQHLRDTENTEAFF | TGTGCCAGCAGTCAGCACTTGAGGGACACGGAAAACACTGAAGCTTTCTTT
TRBJ1-5 | TRBV6-7 | - | - | CATSGIGGVRGNQPQHF | TGTGCCACCTCTGGGATCGGGGGGGTGCGCGGCAATCAGCCCCAGCATTTT
TRBJ1-1 | TRBV20-1 | - | - | CSANDDTTEAFF | TGCAGTGCTAATGATGACACCACTGAAGCTTTCTTT
TRBJ1-1 | TRBV10-3 | - | - | CASSPRTVKNTEAFF | TGTGCCTCATCCCCGAGGACGGTTAAGAACACTGAAGCTTTCTTT
TRBJ2-7 | TRBV6-5 | - | - | CASSYSSARRAVSYEQYF | TGTGCCAGCAGTTACTCGTCGGCCAGGAGGGCAGTCTCCTACGAGCAGTACTTC